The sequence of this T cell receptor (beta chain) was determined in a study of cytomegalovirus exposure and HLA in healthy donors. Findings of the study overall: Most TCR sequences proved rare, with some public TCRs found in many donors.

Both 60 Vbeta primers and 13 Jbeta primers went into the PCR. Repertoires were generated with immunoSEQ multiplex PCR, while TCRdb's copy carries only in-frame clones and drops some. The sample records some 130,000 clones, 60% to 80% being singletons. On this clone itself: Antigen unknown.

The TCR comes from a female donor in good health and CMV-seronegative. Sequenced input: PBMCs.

DNA of the CDR3: TGTGCCAGCAGCTTATTGGGAGCTAGCGGGTACCAAGAGACCCAGTACTTC. Its translation is CASSLLGASGYQETQYF. V is TRBV7-9 and J is TRBJ2-5, with TRBD2 matching 8 bases. From germline, CDR1 is SEHNR and CDR2 FQNEAQ (reference sequence). The J segment lost 0 bases and the V segment lost 2 bases, leaving 8 bases of the junction unmatched. This CDR3 contains 17 residues.